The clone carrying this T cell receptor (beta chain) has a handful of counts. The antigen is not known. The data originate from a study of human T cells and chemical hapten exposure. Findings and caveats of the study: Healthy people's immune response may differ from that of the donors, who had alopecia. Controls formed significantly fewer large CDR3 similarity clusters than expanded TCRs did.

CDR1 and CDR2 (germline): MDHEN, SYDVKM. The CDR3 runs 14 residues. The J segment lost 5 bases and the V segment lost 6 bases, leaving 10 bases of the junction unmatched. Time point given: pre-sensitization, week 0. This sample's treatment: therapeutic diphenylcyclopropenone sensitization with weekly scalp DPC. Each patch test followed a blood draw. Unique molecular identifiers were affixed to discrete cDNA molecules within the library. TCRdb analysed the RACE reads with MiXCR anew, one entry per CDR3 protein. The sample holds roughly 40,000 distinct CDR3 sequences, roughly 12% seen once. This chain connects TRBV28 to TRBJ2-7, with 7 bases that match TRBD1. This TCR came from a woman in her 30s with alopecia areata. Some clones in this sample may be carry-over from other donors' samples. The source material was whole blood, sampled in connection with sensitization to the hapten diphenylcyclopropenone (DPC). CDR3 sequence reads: CASRTDRVRHEQYF. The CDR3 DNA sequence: TGTGCCAGCAGGACCGACAGGGTACGGCACGAGCAGTACTTC.